This record looks at one TCR beta chain sequence and its context. The CDR3 covers 16 residues. Germline CDR1 reads MNHNY; CDR2 reads SVGAGI (reference sequence). With 7 bases clipped from V and 8 bases from J, the junction kept 17 bases outside the gene matches. Sequencing used immunoSEQ multiplex PCR; TCRdb keeps in-frame clones, though not all of them. This sample carries roughly 80,000 clones, roughly 90% of them seen once, and the ten largest clones take about 3%. The data originate from a study of glioma-infiltrating T cells after dendritic cell vaccination. The V and J genes are TRBV6-6 and TRBJ2-1; 7 bases fit TRBD2. The TCR comes from a human donor with glioblastoma. The sample in question was blood, obtained before dendritic cell vaccination. Here the CDR3 DNA reads TGTGCCAGCACCTCCTCAGCGGGGCGGGAGCGGCATGAGCAGTTCTTC. Translating it yields CASTSSAGRERHEQFF.